The next 29 T cell receptor beta chains were all read from a single sample in a study of shared clonotypes between healthy human individuals. This table comes from immunoSEQ multiplex PCR, and its TCRdb copy is limited to in-frame clones, with some not included. Of around 1.4 million clones in the sample, less than 99% are singletons; the top ten hold around 0.33%. The sequencing sample was made of naive CD4+ T cells sorted from blood. Subset meaning: CD45RA+ positively selected. The receptors shown here come from a man aged 30 to 39 in good health.

This chain uses TRBV7-9 with TRBJ2-6, with TRBD1 matching over 11 bases. The V segment lost 5 bases and the J segment 2 bases; nucleotides outside the gene matches: 11. Germline V gene lookup returns CDR1 SEHNR and CDR2 FQNEAQ (reference sequence). The CDR3 totals 19 residues. CDR3 protein: CASSQTSWTGGAGANVLTF. DNA of the CDR3: TGTGCCAGCAGCCAAACGTCGTGGACAGGGGGCGCTGGGGCCAACGTCCTGACTTTC. The whole variable domain, filled in from reference TRBV7-9 and TRBJ2-6, reads DTGVSQNPRHKITKRGQNVTFRCDPISEHNRLYWYRQTLGQGPEFLTYFQNEAQLEKSRLLSDRFSAERPKGSFSTLEIQRTEQGDSAMYLCASSQTSWTGGAGANVLTFGAGSRLTVL.

The gene calls are TRBV6-5 and TRBJ2-7; possible D gene TRBD2, 6 bases. V was cut by 2 bases and J by 4 bases, with 12 bases left in between. Germline CDR1 MNHEY, CDR2 SVGAGI. There are 14 residues in the CDR3. CDR3 DNA: TGTGCCAGCAGTTACCTGGGGGGAAGGTACGAGCAGTACTTC. Protein product: CASSYLGGRYEQYF.

This rearrangement joins TRBV9 to TRBJ2-7; the match to TRBD2 covers 8 bases. V was clipped by 4 bases and J by 4 bases; unmatched bases: 1. CDR3 length: 12 amino acids. The germline V gene has CDR1 SGDLS and CDR2 YYNGEE. CDR3 sequence reads: CASSPGGYEQYF. CDR3 nucleotides: TGTGCCAGCAGCCCGGGAGGGTACGAGCAGTACTTC.

The chain employs TRBV7-8 and TRBJ2-5; the D gene could be TRBD1 or TRBD2 (7 bases each). The germline V gene encodes CDR1 SGHVS and CDR2 FQNEAQ. This CDR3 is built from 14 residues. V lost 11 bases to trimming and J lost 5 bases, with 21 bases between them. The CDR3 sequence is CAPTGQGGRETQYF. The CDR3 nucleotides read TGTGCCCCCACGGGGCAGGGGGGGCGTGAGACCCAGTACTTC.

The chain joins TRBV29-1 to TRBJ2-7; 14 bases are shared with TRBD2. Germline CDR1 is SQVTM and CDR2 is ANQGSEA. V gave up 7 bases and J gave up 9 bases; unmatched junction bases: 11. The CDR3 consists of 14 residues. The CDR3 is CSASNGLAGGWQYF. The DNA for the CDR3 is TGCAGCGCCTCTAATGGACTAGCGGGAGGTTGGCAGTACTTC.

This chain connects TRBV19 to TRBJ1-5; D unclear. CDR1 and CDR2 from the germline V gene are LNHDA and SQIVND (reference sequence). The CDR3 is made up of 11 amino acids. The V gene lost 4 bases and the J gene lost 9 bases, with 7 bases spanning the gap. The CDR3 region has the DNA TGTGCCAGTAGTAACCGAGGGCCCCAGCATTTT. Its translation: CASSNRGPQHF.

The chain couples TRBV11-3 to TRBJ2-5; possibly TRBD1 for D (6 bases). Trimming stripped 3 bases from V and 2 bases from J, with 7 bases between. The CDR3 sequence is 13 residues long. CDR1 and CDR2 from the germline V gene are SGHNT and YENEEA. In DNA, the CDR3 is TGTGCCAGCAGCTTTGACAGGCAAGAGACCCAGTACTTC. It codes for CASSFDRQETQYF.

The V call is TRBV28, the J call TRBJ1-2; weak D call: TRBD1 (5 bases). The CDR3 has 18 amino acids. The V gene lost 6 bases and the J gene lost 8 bases, with 31 bases spanning the gap. The germline CDR1 and CDR2 sequences are MDHEN and SYDVKM. CDR3 DNA sequence: TGTGCCAGCAGCCTCCGGGTTGAGGGGCAGGGTGTAATGAGGGGCTACACCTTC. Translated: CASSLRVEGQGVMRGYTF.

The J gene is TRBJ2-7, the V gene TRBV14, with D possibly TRBD1 on 6 matching bases. The CDR3 contains 15 residues. Trimming pared 3 bases from V and 0 bases from J, leaving 12 bases between. Germline CDR1 SGHDN, CDR2 FVKESK. The CDR3 nucleotides are TGTGCCAGCAGCCATACGACAGGATTCTCCTACGAGCAGTACTTC. Its translation is CASSHTTGFSYEQYF.

The chain recombines TRBV30 with TRBJ2-1; 14 nucleotides align to TRBD2. The V and J ends lost 5 bases and 3 bases, in that order; junction bases with no gene match: 15. The CDR3 has 19 residues. Germline CDR1 reads GTSNPN; CDR2 reads SVGIG (reference sequence). The CDR3 region has the DNA TGTGCCTGGGCTTCCTTGACTAGCGGGAGGGCCGGTTACTACAATGAGCAGTTCTTC. This translates into CAWASLTSGRAGYYNEQFF.

This clone was detected once. The chain has TRBV11-2 and TRBJ2-1; D may be TRBD2 (6 bases). The CDR3 spans 15 residues. V was pared by 5 bases and J by 8 bases, with 19 bases between. Germline V gives CDR1 SGHAT, CDR2 FQNNGV. The DNA for the CDR3 is TGTGCCAGCAGCCAGAGCGGGTCGGCCGTGGATGAGCAGTTCTTC. This sequence encodes CASSQSGSAVDEQFF. The full variable domain, completed using reference TRBV11-2 and TRBJ2-1, is EAGVAQSPRYKIIEKRQSVAFWCNPISGHATLYWYQQILGQGPKLLIQFQNNGVVDDSQLPKDRFSAERLKGVDSTLKIQPAKLEDSAVYLCASSQSGSAVDEQFFGPGTRLTVL.

The gene calls are TRBV25-1 and TRBJ2-7, with 9 nucleotides matching TRBD1. This CDR3 has 13 residues. Losses at the gene ends were 3 bases for V and 6 bases for J; bases not matched to a gene: 3. CDR1 is MGHDK and CDR2 is SYGVNS in the germline V gene. CDR3 sequence reads: CASSDQGQGEQYF. Written as DNA, the CDR3 is TGTGCCAGCAGTGATCAGGGACAGGGCGAGCAGTACTTC.

V and J are TRBV11-3 and TRBJ2-7; a weak D match, TRBD1 (5 bases). CDR3 length equals 13 residues. Germline loops: CDR1 SGHNT, CDR2 YENEEA. Trimming removed 2 bases at V and 7 bases at J, with 12 bases between. The CDR3: CASSLQAAGEQYF. CDR3 sequence (DNA): TGTGCCAGCAGCTTACAGGCCGCAGGGGAGCAGTACTTC. The full variable domain, in which reference TRBV11-3 and TRBJ2-7 provide the parts outside the CDR3, is EAGVVQSPRYKIIEKKQPVAFWCNPISGHNTLYWYLQNLGQGPELLIRYENEEAVDDSQLPKDRFSAERLKGVDSTLKIQPAELGDSAVYLCASSLQAAGEQYFGPGTRLTVT.

This rearrangement joins TRBV29-1 to TRBJ2-5; TRBD1 might be the D (6 bases). This CDR3 is built from 13 residues. From germline, CDR1 is SQVTM and CDR2 ANQGSEA. V dropped 6 bases and J dropped 1 base, with 12 bases sitting between them. CDR3 in amino acids: CSVGASSQETQYF. CDR3 DNA: TGCAGCGTGGGGGCCAGCAGCCAAGAGACCCAGTACTTC.

The chain couples TRBV7-6 to TRBJ2-1; 7 nucleotides line up with TRBD1. The CDR3 has 17 amino acids. Germline lookup yields CDR1 SGHVS and CDR2 FNYEAQ. Trimming took 1 base from V and 1 from J; bases not matched to a gene: 7. This chain's CDR3 is CASSLGPTGLSYNEQFF. Here the CDR3 DNA reads TGTGCCAGCAGCTTAGGCCCGACAGGGTTGTCCTACAATGAGCAGTTCTTC.

A remark on this clone: At the DNA level, this CDR3 is encoded by other sequences in the same sample as well. The chain carries TRBV5-1 and TRBJ2-2; D is uncertain. The V end was cut by 2 bases, the J end by 7 bases, with 6 bases between. From germline, CDR1 is SGHRS and CDR2 YFSETQ. CDR3 length: 12 residues. The CDR3 sequence: CASSLDGGELFF. In DNA, the CDR3 is TGCGCCAGCAGCTTAGACGGCGGGGAGCTGTTTTTT.

This chain uses TRBV29-1 with TRBJ2-3; perhaps TRBD2 as D (6 bases). Germline CDR1 SQVTM, CDR2 ANQGSEA. This CDR3 has 15 residues. With 6 bases removed from V and 3 bases from J, the gap between germline ends came to 19 bases. CDR3 region: CSVSLNGRSTDTQYF. CDR3 DNA: TGCAGCGTCTCCCTCAACGGGAGATCGACAGATACGCAGTATTTT.

The V call is TRBV2, the J call TRBJ1-2; TRBD1 is a possible D gene (6 bases). Germline CDR1 is SNHLY and CDR2 is FYNNEI. The CDR3 is made up of 14 amino acids. Trimming removed 10 bases at V and 0 bases at J, with 15 bases between. The CDR3 here is CATRQTGANYGYTF. DNA for the CDR3: TGTGCCACCCGACAGACAGGAGCTAACTATGGCTACACCTTC.

The V and J genes are TRBV5-1 and TRBJ2-1; TRBD2 agrees at 9 bases. Germline CDR1 is SGHRS and CDR2 is YFSETQ. This CDR3 comprises 17 residues. Unmatched junction bases numbered 5, after V lost 0 bases and J lost 1 base. CDR3 sequence (DNA): TGCGCCAGCAGCTTGGCCAGGGCGGGAGGGTCCTACAATGAGCAGTTCTTC. Its protein is CASSLARAGGSYNEQFF.

This rearrangement joins TRBV2 to TRBJ1-1; D perhaps matches TRBD1 (5 bases). Deletions cut 7 bases from V and 1 base from J, with 10 bases between. This CDR3 is 13 amino acids long. Germline V gene data show CDR1 as SNHLY and CDR2 as FYNNEI. In DNA, the CDR3 is TGTGCCAGCATTAATGACAGGAACACTGAAGCTTTCTTT. Encoded protein: CASINDRNTEAFF. Filled out from reference TRBV2 and TRBJ1-1, the complete variable domain reads EPEVTQTPSHQVTQMGQEVILRCVPISNHLYFYWYRQILGQKVEFLVSFYNNEISEKSEIFDDQFSVERPDGSNFTLKIRSTKLEDSAMYFCASINDRNTEAFFGQGTRLTVV.

The chain links TRBV2 to TRBJ2-5, with TRBD2 matching 8 bases. The germline CDR1 and CDR2 sequences are SNHLY and FYNNEI. V was clipped by 5 bases and J by 0 bases; unmatched bases: 14. The CDR3 spans 18 residues. Here the CDR3 reads CASSLSGRHEGYQETQYF. The CDR3 nucleotides are TGTGCCAGCAGTCTGAGCGGGAGACATGAGGGATACCAAGAGACCCAGTACTTC. Combining the CDR3 with reference TRBV2 and TRBJ2-5 gives the whole variable domain EPEVTQTPSHQVTQMGQEVILRCVPISNHLYFYWYRQILGQKVEFLVSFYNNEISEKSEIFDDQFSVERPDGSNFTLKIRSTKLEDSAMYFCASSLSGRHEGYQETQYFGPGTRLLVL.

The V gene is TRBV9, the J gene TRBJ2-5, with D possibly TRBD1 on 6 matching bases. V shed 2 bases and J shed 1 base, with 9 bases lying between them. This CDR3 has 14 residues. Germline CDR1 SGDLS, CDR2 YYNGEE. The CDR3: CASSVDRTQETQYF. CDR3 coding DNA: TGTGCCAGCAGCGTCGACAGGACCCAAGAGACCCAGTACTTC.

The count of this clone is one. The chain has TRBV18 and TRBJ1-1, with no clear D. V lost 1 base and J lost 5, with 14 bases in between. The CDR3 consists of 15 residues. The V gene's germline CDR1 is KGHSH and CDR2 LQKENI. For the CDR3, the DNA is TGTGCCAGCTCACCACTGCCGGAACTAATAACTGAAGCTTTCTTT. As protein: CASSPLPELITEAFF.

The chain couples TRBV6-6 to TRBJ2-1, with 7 bases lining up with TRBD2. The germline V gene has CDR1 MNHNY and CDR2 SVGAGI (reference sequence). V was pared by 2 bases and J by 7 bases, with 5 bases of the junction left unmatched. The CDR3 covers 14 residues. CDR3 nucleotides: TGTGCCAGCAGTTACGTGACTAGCTTGAATGAGCAGTTCTTC. Its protein product is CASSYVTSLNEQFF.

This clone was counted once. This sequence joins TRBV5-1 and TRBJ2-1; 15 bases match TRBD2. The CDR3 contains 23 residues. The V and J ends lost 3 bases and 0 bases, in that order; junction bases with no gene match: 19. CDR1 is SGHRS, CDR2 YFSETQ, per germline. CDR3 loop: CASSSPGLAGGKVTLGSYNEQFF. CDR3 bases: TGCGCCAGCAGCTCCCCTGGACTAGCGGGAGGGAAGGTCACATTGGGCTCCTACAATGAGCAGTTCTTC.

This chain joins TRBV4-3 and TRBJ2-1; no clear D. The germline gives CDR1 LGHNA, CDR2 YSLEER. Trimming removed 0 bases at V and 0 bases at J, with 6 bases between. The CDR3 consists of 15 residues. The CDR3 region has the DNA TGCGCCAGCAGCCAAGATCACATCTCCTACAATGAGCAGTTCTTC. Translation gives CASSQDHISYNEQFF.

V usage is TRBV28 and J usage is TRBJ1-2, with 7 bases fitting TRBD1. V was pared by 7 bases and J by 5 bases, with 7 bases of the junction left unmatched. This CDR3 is built from 13 residues. Germline CDR1 reads MDHEN; CDR2 reads SYDVKM. The CDR3 region has the DNA TGTGCCAGCAATCCGGGACAGAAATATGGCTACACCTTC. Amino acids: CASNPGQKYGYTF.

The chain employs TRBV7-2 and TRBJ2-2, with D hard to call. Germline CDR1 is SGHTA and CDR2 is FQGNSA. Trimming left V 1 base short and J 4 bases short, with 10 bases between. This CDR3 is 15 amino acids long. The CDR3 sequence is CASSLDPVSTGELFF. The CDR3 DNA is TGTGCCAGCAGCTTAGATCCAGTGAGCACCGGGGAGCTGTTTTTT.

V usage is TRBV28 and J usage is TRBJ2-1; 10 positions match TRBD2. V gave up 7 bases and J gave up 15 bases; unmatched junction bases: 15. The CDR3 runs 14 residues. Per the germline V gene, CDR1 is MDHEN and CDR2 is SYDVKM. The CDR3 DNA reads TGTGCCAGCACCTCGAGCCTAGCGGGAGCGGGACGGTTCTTC. It encodes CASTSSLAGAGRFF.